The present TCR beta chain was sequenced within a study of blood T cells in healthy people across ages. As concerns this clonotype: The antigen remains undetermined.

The CDR3 extends over 15 amino acids. V lost 6 bases and J lost 7, with 22 bases in between. PCR was performed a second time for about 7 to 12 cycles using a sample-barcoded 5' primer and a J-beta primer mix. Each TCR beta cDNA got a 12-nucleotide random molecular identifier. There were at least 2.5 million CDR3-containing paired-end reads obtained from each sample. TCRdb used MiXCR to reprocess the 5' RACE reads, holding one entry per CDR3 protein. The sample yields about 1,600,000 distinct CDR3 sequences, approximately 42% seen once. Whole-study results and caveats: More naive CD4+ cells and higher diversity marked long-lived donors relative to aged donors.

This rearrangement joins TRBV12-3 or TRBV12-4 to TRBJ2-7; the D gene is possibly TRBD2 (6 bases). The material sequenced was blood. The TCR comes from a woman aged 18-30 years in good health. The CDR3 coding sequence is TGTGCCAGCAGATTCGGCCGCCGTCCCGGGGGTGAGCAGTACTTC. Its protein is CASRFGRRPGGEQYF.